These T cell receptor beta chains were read from a single sample in a study of T cell changes during pregnancy in multiple sclerosis. The protocol was immunoSEQ multiplex PCR, while the TCRdb copy is restricted to in-frame clones and leaves out a portion. The sample lists roughly 61,000 clones, about 92% occurring once. The sample consisted of peripheral blood, taken after pregnancy. These receptors all come from a female donor with multiple sclerosis, enrolled in a pregnancy study. Each CDR3 is given with its conserved first and last residue. A D gene is named only where the DNA matches it firmly.

- TRBJ1-1 TRBV18 CASSPPAGGTEAFF TGTGCCAGCTCACCACCAGCGGGGGGCACTGAAGCTTTCTTT
- TRBJ1-4 TRBV14 CASSRTGTPNEKLFF TGTGCCAGCAGCCGTACAGGGACGCCTAATGAAAAACTGTTTTTT
- TRBJ1-1 TRBV27 CASSFRGTEAFF TGTGCCAGCAGTTTCAGGGGAACTGAAGCTTTCTTT
- TRBJ2-7 TRBV15 CATSRDQASYEQYF TGTGCCACCAGCAGAGATCAGGCATCCTACGAGCAGTACTTC
- TRBJ1-1 TRBV30 CAWRASTIEAFF TGTGCCTGGAGGGCCAGTACAATTGAAGCTTTCTTT
- TRBJ2-2 TRBV7-2 CASSRFWGSASSNTGELFF TGTGCCAGCAGCCGATTTTGGGGTAGCGCATCCTCGAACACCGGGGAGCTGTTTTTT
- TRBJ2-5 TRBV18 CASSPSYQETQYF TGTGCCAGCTCACCATCATACCAAGAGACCCAGTACTTC
TRBD2 TRBJ2-7 TRBV4-3 CASSQGLAASSYEQYF TGCGCCAGCAGCCAAGGTCTAGCGGCCAGCTCCTACGAGCAGTACTTC
TRBD2 TRBJ2-2 TRBV9 CASSPPGRGGELFF TGTGCCAGCAGCCCTCCCGGGAGGGGTGGGGAGCTGTTTTTT
TRBD1 TRBJ1-1 TRBV28 CASSFRGLGAEAFF TGTGCCAGCAGTTTTAGGGGGCTGGGGGCTGAAGCTTTCTTT